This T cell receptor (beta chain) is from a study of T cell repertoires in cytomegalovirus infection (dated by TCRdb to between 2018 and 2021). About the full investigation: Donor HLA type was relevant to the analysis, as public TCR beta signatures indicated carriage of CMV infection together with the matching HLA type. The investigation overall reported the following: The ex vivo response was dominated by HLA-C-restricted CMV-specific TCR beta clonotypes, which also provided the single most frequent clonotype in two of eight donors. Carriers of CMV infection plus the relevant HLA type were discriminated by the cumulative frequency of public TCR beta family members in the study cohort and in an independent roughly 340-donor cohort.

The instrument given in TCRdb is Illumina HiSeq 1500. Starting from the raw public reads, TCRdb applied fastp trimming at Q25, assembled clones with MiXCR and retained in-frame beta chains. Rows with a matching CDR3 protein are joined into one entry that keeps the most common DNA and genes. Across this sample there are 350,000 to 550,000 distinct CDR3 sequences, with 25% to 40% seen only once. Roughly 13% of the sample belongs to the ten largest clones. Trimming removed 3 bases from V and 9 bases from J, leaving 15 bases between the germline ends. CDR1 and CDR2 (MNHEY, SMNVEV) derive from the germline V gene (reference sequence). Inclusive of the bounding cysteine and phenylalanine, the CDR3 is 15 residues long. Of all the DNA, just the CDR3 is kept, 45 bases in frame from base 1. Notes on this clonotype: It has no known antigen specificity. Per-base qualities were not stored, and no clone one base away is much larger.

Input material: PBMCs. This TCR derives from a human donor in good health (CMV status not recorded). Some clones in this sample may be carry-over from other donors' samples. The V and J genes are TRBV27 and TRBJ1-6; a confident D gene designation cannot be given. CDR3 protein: CASSLSGYTGSPLHF. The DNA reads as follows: TGTGCCAGCAGTTTGTCGGGGTACACCGGTTCACCCCTCCACTTT.